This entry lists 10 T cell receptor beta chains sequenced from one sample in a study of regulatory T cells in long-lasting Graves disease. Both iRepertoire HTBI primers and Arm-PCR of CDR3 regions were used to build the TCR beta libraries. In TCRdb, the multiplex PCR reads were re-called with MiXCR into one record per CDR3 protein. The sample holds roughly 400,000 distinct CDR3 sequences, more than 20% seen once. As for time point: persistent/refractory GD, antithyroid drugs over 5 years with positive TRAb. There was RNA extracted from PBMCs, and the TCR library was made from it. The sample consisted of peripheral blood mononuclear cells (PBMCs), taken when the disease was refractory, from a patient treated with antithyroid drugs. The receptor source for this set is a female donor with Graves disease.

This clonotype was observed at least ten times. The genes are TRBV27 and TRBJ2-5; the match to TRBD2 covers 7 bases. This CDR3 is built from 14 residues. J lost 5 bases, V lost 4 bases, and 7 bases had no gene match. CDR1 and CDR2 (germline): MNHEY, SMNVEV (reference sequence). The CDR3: CASSSHAGVETQYF. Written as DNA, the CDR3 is TGTGCCAGCAGTTCTCATGCGGGAGTGGAGACCCAGTACTTC.

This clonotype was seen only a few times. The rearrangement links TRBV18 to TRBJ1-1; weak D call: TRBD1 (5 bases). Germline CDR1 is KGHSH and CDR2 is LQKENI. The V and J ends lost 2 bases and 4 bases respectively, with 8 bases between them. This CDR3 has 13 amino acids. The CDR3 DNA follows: TGTGCCAGCTCACCAGGGGACGGCACTGAAGCTTTCTTT. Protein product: CASSPGDGTEAFF.

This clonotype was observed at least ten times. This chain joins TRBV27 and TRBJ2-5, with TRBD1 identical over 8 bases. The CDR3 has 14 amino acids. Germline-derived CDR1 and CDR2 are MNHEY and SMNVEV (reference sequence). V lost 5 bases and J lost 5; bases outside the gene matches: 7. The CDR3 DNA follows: TGTGCCAGCAGTGTAACAGGGGGGTTTGAGACCCAGTACTTC. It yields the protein CASSVTGGFETQYF.

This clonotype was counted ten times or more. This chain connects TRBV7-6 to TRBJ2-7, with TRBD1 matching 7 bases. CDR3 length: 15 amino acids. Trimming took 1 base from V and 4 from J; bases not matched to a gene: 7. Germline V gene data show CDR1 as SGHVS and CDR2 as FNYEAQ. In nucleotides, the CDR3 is TGTGCCAGCAGCTTAGGAGTCGGGACAGAATACGAGCAGTACTTC. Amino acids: CASSLGVGTEYEQYF. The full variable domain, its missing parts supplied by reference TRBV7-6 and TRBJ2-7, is GAGVSQSPRYKVTKRGQDVALRCDPISGHVSLYWYRQALGQGPEFLTYFNYEAQQDKSGLPNDRFSAERPEGSISTLTIQRTEQRDSAMYRCASSLGVGTEYEQYFGPGTRLTVT.

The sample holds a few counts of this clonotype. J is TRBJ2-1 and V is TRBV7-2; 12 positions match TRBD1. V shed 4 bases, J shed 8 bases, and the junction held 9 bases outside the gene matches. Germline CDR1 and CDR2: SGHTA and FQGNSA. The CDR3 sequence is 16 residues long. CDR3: CASSSHGGQGAYEQFF. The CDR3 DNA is TGTGCCAGCAGCTCACACGGGGGACAGGGGGCCTATGAGCAGTTCTTC.

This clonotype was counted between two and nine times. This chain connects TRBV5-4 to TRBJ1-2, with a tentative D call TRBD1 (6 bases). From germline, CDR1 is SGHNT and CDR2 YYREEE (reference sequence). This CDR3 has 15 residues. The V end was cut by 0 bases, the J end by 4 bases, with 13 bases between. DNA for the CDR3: TGTGCCAGCAGCTTGGAGGCGAGGGGGACCTATGGCTACACCTTC. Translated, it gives CASSLEARGTYGYTF. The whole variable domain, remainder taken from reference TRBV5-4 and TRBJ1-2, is ETGVTQSPTHLIKTRGQQVTLRCSSQSGHNTVSWYQQALGQGPQFIFQYYREEENGRGNFPPRFSGLQFPNYSSELNVNALELDDSALYLCASSLEARGTYGYTFGSGTRLTVV.

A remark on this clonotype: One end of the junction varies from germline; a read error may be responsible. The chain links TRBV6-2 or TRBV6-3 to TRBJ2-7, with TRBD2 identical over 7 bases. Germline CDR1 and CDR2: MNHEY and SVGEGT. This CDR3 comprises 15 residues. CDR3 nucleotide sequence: TGTGCCAGCAGTGAATCTAGCGGTTTGTCCTGCGAGCAGTACTTC. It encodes CASSESSGLSCEQYF.

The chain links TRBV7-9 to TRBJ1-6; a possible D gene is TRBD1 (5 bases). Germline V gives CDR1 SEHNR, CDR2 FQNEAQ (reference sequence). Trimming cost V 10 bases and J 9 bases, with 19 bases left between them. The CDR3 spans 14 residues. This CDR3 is CATLGAGRGSPLHF. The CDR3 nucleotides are TGTGCCACCCTCGGGGCAGGGCGGGGTTCACCCCTCCACTTT.

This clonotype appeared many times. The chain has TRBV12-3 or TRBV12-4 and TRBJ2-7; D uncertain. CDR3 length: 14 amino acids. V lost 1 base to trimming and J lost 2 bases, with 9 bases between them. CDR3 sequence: CASSLEGIAYEQYF. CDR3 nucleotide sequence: TGTGCCAGCAGTTTAGAAGGAATCGCCTACGAGCAGTACTTC.

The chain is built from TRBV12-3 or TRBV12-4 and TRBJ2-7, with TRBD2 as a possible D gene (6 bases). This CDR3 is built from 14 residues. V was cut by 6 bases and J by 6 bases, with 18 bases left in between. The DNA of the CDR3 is TGTGCCAGCAGCGGAACGGGCGGGATTACCGAGCAGTACTTC. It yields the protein CASSGTGGITEQYF.